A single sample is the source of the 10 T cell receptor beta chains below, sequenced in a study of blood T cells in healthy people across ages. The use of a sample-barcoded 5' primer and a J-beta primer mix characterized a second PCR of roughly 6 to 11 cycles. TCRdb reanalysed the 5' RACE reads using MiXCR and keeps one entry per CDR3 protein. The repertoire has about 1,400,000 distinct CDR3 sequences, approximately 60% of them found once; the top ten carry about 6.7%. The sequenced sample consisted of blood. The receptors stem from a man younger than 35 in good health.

The CDR3 protein is CASSYGTSTNEKLFF. DNA for the CDR3: TGTGCCAGCAGTTACGGGACGTCAACTAATGAAAAACTGTTTTTT. This sequence joins TRBV6-5 and TRBJ1-4; perhaps TRBD1 as D (5 bases). The CDR3 is 15 residues long. Germline V lookup: CDR1 MNHEY, CDR2 SVGAGI. V lost 2 bases and J 0 bases, leaving 7 bases between the germline ends.

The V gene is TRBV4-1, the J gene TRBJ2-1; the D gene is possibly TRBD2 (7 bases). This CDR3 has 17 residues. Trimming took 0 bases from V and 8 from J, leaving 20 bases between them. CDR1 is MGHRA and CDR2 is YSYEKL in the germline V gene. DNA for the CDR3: TGCGCCAGCAGCCAAGATGAGGGGGGAGGGCGTTTCGATGAGCAGTTCTTC. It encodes CASSQDEGGGRFDEQFF.

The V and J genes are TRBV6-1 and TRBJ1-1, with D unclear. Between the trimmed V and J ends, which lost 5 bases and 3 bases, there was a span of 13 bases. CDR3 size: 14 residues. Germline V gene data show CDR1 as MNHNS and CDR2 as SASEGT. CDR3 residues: CASSLSQADTEAFF. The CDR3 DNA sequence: TGTGCCAGCAGTCTGTCGCAGGCCGACACTGAAGCTTTCTTT.

The CDR3 reads CASSLGLVQEQETQYF. DNA for the CDR3: TGTGCCAGCAGCTTGGGACTAGTCCAAGAACAAGAGACCCAGTACTTC. The chain has TRBV11-2 and TRBJ2-5, with 8 bases that match TRBD2. Germline CDR1 is SGHAT and CDR2 is FQNNGV. This CDR3 is 16 amino acids long. V gave up 3 bases and J gave up 2 bases; unmatched junction bases: 8.

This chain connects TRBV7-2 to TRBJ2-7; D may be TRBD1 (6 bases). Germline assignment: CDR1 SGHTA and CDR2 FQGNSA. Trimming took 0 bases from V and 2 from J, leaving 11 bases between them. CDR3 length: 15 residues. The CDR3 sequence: CASSLAAGATYEQYF. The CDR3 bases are TGTGCCAGCAGCTTAGCGGCAGGGGCAACCTACGAGCAGTACTTC.

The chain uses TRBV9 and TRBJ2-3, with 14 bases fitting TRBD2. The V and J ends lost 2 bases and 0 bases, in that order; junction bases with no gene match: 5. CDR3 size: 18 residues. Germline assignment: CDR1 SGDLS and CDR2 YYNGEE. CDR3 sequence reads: CASSVGTSGSTSTDTQYF. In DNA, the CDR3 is TGTGCCAGCAGCGTCGGGACTAGCGGGAGCACTAGCACAGATACGCAGTATTTT.

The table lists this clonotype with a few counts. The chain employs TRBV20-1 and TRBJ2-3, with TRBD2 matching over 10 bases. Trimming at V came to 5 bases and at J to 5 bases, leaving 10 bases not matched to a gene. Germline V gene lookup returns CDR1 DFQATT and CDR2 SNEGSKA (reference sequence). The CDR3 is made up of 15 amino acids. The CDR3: CSAEERGGFRDTQYF. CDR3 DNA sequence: TGCAGTGCTGAGGAGCGGGGGGGTTTCAGAGATACGCAGTATTTT.

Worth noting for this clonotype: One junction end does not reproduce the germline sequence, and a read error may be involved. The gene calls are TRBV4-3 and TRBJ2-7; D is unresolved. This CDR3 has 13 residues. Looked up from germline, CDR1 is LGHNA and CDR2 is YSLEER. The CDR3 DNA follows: TGCGCCAGCAGCCAAGGCGGCGATTACGTGCAGTACTTC. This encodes CASSQGGDYVQYF.

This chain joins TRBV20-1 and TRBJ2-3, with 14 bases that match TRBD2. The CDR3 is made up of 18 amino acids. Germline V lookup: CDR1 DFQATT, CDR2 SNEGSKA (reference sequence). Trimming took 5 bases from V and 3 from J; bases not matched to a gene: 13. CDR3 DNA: TGCAGTGCTCGCCATGCCGGGACTAGCGGGAGATCAACAGATACGCAGTATTTT. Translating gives CSARHAGTSGRSTDTQYF.

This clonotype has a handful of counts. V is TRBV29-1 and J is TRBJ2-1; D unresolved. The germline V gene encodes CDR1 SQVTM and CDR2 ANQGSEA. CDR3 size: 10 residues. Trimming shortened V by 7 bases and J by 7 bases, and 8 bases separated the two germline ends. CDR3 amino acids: CSASPNEQFF. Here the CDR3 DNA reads TGCAGCGCTTCCCCTAATGAGCAGTTCTTC.